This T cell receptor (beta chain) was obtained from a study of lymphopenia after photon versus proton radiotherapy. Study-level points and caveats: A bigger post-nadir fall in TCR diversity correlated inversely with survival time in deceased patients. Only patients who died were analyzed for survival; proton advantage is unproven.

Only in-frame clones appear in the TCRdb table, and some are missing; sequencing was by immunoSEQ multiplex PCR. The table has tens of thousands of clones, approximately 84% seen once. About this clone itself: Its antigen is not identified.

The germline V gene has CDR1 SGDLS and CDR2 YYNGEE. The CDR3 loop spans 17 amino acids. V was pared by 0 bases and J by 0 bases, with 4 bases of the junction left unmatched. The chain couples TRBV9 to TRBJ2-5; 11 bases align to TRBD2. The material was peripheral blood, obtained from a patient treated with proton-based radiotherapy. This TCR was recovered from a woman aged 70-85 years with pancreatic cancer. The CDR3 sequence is CASSVDVAGGYQETQYF. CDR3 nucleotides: TGTGCCAGCAGCGTAGATGTAGCGGGAGGGTACCAAGAGACCCAGTACTTC.